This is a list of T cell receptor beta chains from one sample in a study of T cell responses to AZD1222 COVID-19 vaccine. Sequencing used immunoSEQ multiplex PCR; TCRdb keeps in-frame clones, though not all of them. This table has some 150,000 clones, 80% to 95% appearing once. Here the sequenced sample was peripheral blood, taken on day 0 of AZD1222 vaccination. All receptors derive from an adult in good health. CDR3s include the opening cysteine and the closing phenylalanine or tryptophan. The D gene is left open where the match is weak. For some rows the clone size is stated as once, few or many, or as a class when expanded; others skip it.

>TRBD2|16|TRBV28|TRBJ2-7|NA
CASSLGTSGSRNEQYF
TGTGCCAGCAGTTTGGGGACTAGCGGGAGTCGGAACGAGCAGTACTTC
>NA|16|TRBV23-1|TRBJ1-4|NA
CASSQLLTRHNEKLFF
TGCGCCAGCAGTCAACTCCTGACTAGACATAATGAAAAACTGTTTTTT
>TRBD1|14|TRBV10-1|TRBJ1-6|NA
CASSGDSYNSPLHF
TGCGCCAGCAGTGGGGACAGCTATAATTCACCCCTCCACTTT
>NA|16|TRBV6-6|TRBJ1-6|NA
CASSGGTRDNNSPLHF
TGTGCCAGCAGCGGCGGGACGCGGGATAATAATTCACCCCTCCACTTT
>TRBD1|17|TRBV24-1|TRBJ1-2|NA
CATSDALDRGGGYGYTF
TGTGCCACCAGTGATGCCCTGGACAGGGGAGGAGGCTATGGCTACACCTTC
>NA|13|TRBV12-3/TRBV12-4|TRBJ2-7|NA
CASSWGTLYEQYF
TGTGCCAGCAGTTGGGGGACTCTTTACGAGCAGTACTTC
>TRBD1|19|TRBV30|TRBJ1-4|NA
CAWSVPPRDRGHWGEKLFF
TGTGCCTGGAGTGTACCCCCGCGGGACAGGGGGCACTGGGGTGAAAAACTGTTTTTT
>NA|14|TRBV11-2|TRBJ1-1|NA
CASSLGTVNTEAFF
TGTGCCAGCAGCTTGGGTACGGTGAACACTGAAGCTTTCTTT
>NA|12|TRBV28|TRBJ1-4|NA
CASTQGREKLFF
TGTGCCAGCACCCAGGGTCGTGAAAAACTGTTTTTT
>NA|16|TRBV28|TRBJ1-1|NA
CASSSTGKGWDTEAFF
TGTGCCAGCAGTTCCACAGGGAAGGGATGGGACACTGAAGCTTTCTTT
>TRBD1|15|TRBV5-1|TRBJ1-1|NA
CASSIDRVVGTEAFF
TGCGCCAGCAGCATAGACAGGGTCGTGGGCACTGAAGCTTTCTTT
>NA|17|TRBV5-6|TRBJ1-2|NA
CASSLEEAGSAEEGYTF
TGTGCCAGCAGCTTGGAGGAAGCAGGGTCGGCCGAGGAAGGCTACACCTTC
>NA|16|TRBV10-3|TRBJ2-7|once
CAISASGTPSGYEQYF
TGTGCCATCAGTGCATCCGGGACTCCGTCCGGGTACGAGCAGTACTTC
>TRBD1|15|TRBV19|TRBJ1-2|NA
CASRYQGQGSYGYTF
TGTGCCAGTAGGTACCAGGGACAGGGTTCCTATGGCTACACCTTC
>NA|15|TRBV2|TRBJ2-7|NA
CASSDLAAGTYEQYF
TGTGCCAGCAGTGATTTGGCGGCCGGAACCTACGAGCAGTACTTC
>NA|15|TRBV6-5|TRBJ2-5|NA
CASRRDSRWWETQYF
TGTGCCAGCAGGAGGGACTCCCGGTGGTGGGAGACCCAGTACTTC
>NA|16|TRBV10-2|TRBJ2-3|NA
CASSDYGRGGTDTQYF
TGCGCCAGCAGTGATTACGGCAGGGGCGGGACAGATACGCAGTATTTT
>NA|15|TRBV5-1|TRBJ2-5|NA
CASSLAGQRAETQYF
TGCGCCAGCAGCTTGGCCGGACAGCGTGCGGAGACCCAGTACTTC
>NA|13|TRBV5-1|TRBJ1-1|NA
CASSLDTLTEAFF
TGCGCCAGCAGCTTGGATACCTTAACTGAAGCTTTCTTT
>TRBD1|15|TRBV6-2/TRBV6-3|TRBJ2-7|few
CASSYSRDRGREQYF
TGTGCCAGCAGTTACTCGAGGGACAGGGGGCGCGAGCAGTACTTC
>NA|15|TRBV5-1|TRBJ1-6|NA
CASSFGGDNNSPLHF
TGCGCCAGCAGCTTTGGAGGGGACAATAATTCACCCCTCCACTTT
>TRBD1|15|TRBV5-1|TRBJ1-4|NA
CASSSQGAANEKLFF
TGCGCCAGCAGCTCACAGGGGGCAGCTAATGAAAAACTGTTTTTT
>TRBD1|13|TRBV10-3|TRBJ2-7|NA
CAITGGADYEQYF
TGTGCCATTACAGGGGGCGCGGACTACGAGCAGTACTTC
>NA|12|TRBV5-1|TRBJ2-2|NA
CASSTPGGELFF
TGCGCCAGCAGCACCCCTGGAGGGGAGCTGTTTTTT